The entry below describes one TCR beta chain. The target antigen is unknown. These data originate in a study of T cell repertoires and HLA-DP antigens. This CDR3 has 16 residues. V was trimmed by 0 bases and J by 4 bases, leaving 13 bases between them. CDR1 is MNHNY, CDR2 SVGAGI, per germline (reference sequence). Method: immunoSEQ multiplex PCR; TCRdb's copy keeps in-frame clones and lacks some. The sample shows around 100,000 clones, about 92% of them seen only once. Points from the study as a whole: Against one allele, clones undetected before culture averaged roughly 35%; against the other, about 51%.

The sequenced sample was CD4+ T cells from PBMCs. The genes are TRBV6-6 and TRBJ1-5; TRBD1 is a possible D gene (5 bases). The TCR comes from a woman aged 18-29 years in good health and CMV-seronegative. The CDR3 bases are TGTGCCAGCAGTTACTCGACTGGGGCAGGAAATCAGCCCCAGCATTTT. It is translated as CASSYSTGAGNQPQHF.